The next 26 T cell receptor beta chains were all read from a single sample in a study of T cell repertoires in cytomegalovirus infection. TCRdb recomputed calls from the reads with MiXCR, one row per CDR3 protein. This repertoire shows approximately 700,000 distinct CDR3 sequences, under 40% found once; its top ten account for 2.8%. The sample consisted of PBMCs. Receptors originate from a human donor in good health (CMV status not recorded). Some clones in this sample may be carry-over from other donors' samples.

This clonotype occurred a few times. The chain has TRBV4-1 and TRBJ2-7; D is unclear. This CDR3 comprises 12 residues. Germline lookup yields CDR1 MGHRA and CDR2 YSYEKL. V was trimmed by 0 bases and J by 5 bases, leaving 5 bases between them. The CDR3 loop reads CASSQDGNEQYF. DNA of the CDR3: TGCGCCAGCAGCCAAGATGGTAACGAGCAGTACTTC.

The rearrangement joins TRBV29-1 to TRBJ2-1; D not certain. The germline V and J ends were trimmed by 7 bases and 5 bases, with 18 bases remaining between them. The CDR3 runs 14 residues. Germline-derived CDR1 and CDR2 are SQVTM and ANQGSEA. The CDR3, as DNA: TGCAGCGCCACCGGGCCTTTGGCGAACAATGAGCAGTTCTTC. Translated, it gives CSATGPLANNEQFF.

This clonotype was seen just once. This CDR3 is CASSQPGQGKLAKNIQYF. In DNA form, the CDR3 reads TGTGCCAGCAGTCAGCCCGGACAGGGCAAACTAGCCAAAAACATTCAGTACTTC. The V gene is TRBV6-8, the J gene TRBJ2-4; 8 nucleotides align to TRBD1. The CDR3 loop spans 18 amino acids. Germline CDR1 reads MNHGY; CDR2 reads SAAAGT. V dropped 5 bases and J dropped 0; count of bases not matched to a gene: 12.

A single count supports this clonotype. The chain carries TRBV6-1 and TRBJ2-3, with a weak D call TRBD2 (6 bases). Trimming removed 0 bases at V and 3 bases at J, with 19 bases between. Germline CDR1 reads MNHNS; CDR2 reads SASEGT. CDR3 length equals 18 residues. CDR3 bases: TGTGCCAGCAGTGAAGCGGCCCCGGGGGATAAGAGGACAGATACGCAGTATTTT. Translating it yields CASSEAAPGDKRTDTQYF.

This rearrangement joins TRBV7-6 to TRBJ2-1, with D possibly TRBD2 on 6 matching bases. Between the trimmed V and J ends, which lost 1 base and 8 bases, there was a span of 15 bases. This CDR3 comprises 15 residues. Per the germline V gene, CDR1 is SGHVS and CDR2 is FNYEAQ. In nucleotides, the CDR3 is TGTGCCAGCAGCTTAGAGGGCAGTACGGGGGATGAGCAGTTCTTC. This sequence encodes CASSLEGSTGDEQFF.

This clonotype was recorded many times. The V gene is TRBV7-6, the J gene TRBJ2-5; D not resolved. The V end was cut by 5 bases, the J end by 9 bases, with 28 bases between. CDR1 is SGHVS, CDR2 FNYEAQ, per germline. The CDR3 contains 17 residues. CDR3 residues: CASSPFEGRQPELAQYF. In DNA, the CDR3 is TGTGCCAGCAGCCCATTCGAAGGGCGGCAGCCAGAATTGGCCCAGTACTTC.

The rearrangement joins TRBV12-3 or TRBV12-4 to TRBJ2-3, with 7 bases that match TRBD2. V gave up 6 bases and J gave up 0 bases; unmatched junction bases: 3. CDR3 size: 14 residues. CDR3 protein: CASRSAGSTDTQYF. The CDR3 region has the DNA TGTGCCAGCAGGTCAGCGGGGAGCACAGATACGCAGTATTTT.

This clonotype occurred a few times. The chain is built from TRBV7-2 and TRBJ2-7, with TRBD1 as a possible D gene (5 bases). Germline V gives CDR1 SGHTA, CDR2 FQGNSA. CDR3 length: 15 residues. Between the trimmed V and J ends, which lost 4 bases and 2 bases, there was a span of 15 bases. DNA for the CDR3: TGTGCCAGCAGCTCACGGTCAGGGCTCGCCTACGAGCAGTACTTC. Protein: CASSSRSGLAYEQYF. Full variable domain (remainder filled in from reference TRBV7-2 and TRBJ2-7): GAGVSQSPSNKVTEKGKDVELRCDPISGHTALYWYRQSLGQGLEFLIYFQGNSAPDKSGLPSDRFSAERTGGSVSTLTIQRTQQEDSAVYLCASSSRSGLAYEQYFGPGTRLTVT.

This chain uses TRBV6-1 with TRBJ1-6; D unclear. Per germline, CDR1 MNHNS and CDR2 SASEGT. The V and J ends lost 5 bases and 7 bases respectively, with 18 bases between them. The CDR3 consists of 16 residues. DNA of the CDR3: TGTGCCAGCAGTTCCTTTCGTTTACTGAAGAATTCACCCCTCCACTTT. Translating it yields CASSSFRLLKNSPLHF.

J is TRBJ2-1 and V is TRBV7-6; either TRBD1 or TRBD2 may supply D (5 bases each). Germline CDR1 reads SGHVS; CDR2 reads FNYEAQ. This CDR3 is 15 amino acids long. With 0 bases removed from V and 4 bases from J, the gap between germline ends came to 10 bases. CDR3 nucleotides: TGTGCCAGCAGCTTAGCTCCCGAGGGGTACAATGAGCAGTTCTTC. Translating gives CASSLAPEGYNEQFF.

The chain employs TRBV24-1 and TRBJ2-7; unclear D gene. This CDR3 has 13 residues. From germline, CDR1 is KGHDR and CDR2 SFDVKD. Trimming cost V 3 bases and J 3 bases, with 8 bases left between them. This CDR3 is CATSDGNDYEQYF. CDR3 sequence (DNA): TGTGCCACCAGTGATGGGAACGACTACGAGCAGTACTTC.

A word on this clonotype: One end of the junction fails to match germline, which may point to a read error. The rearrangement uses TRBV28 and TRBJ1-1; the D is unclear. Germline values: CDR1 MDHEN, CDR2 SYDVKM. This CDR3 spans 13 amino acids. CDR3 region: CASSLVSENAVVF. CDR3 in DNA: TGTGCCAGCAGTTTAGTTTCCGAAAATGCAGTAGTATTT.

This clonotype appeared a few times. The CDR3 DNA follows: TGTGCCACCAGTGATCGCGGGACTATTCCGTTCTTC. Its translation: CATSDRGTIPFF. The gene calls are TRBV24-1 and TRBJ2-1, with 7 bases aligning to TRBD2. Germline CDR1 and CDR2: KGHDR and SFDVKD. The CDR3 contains 12 residues. The ends lost 3 bases at V and 15 bases at J; junction bases unmatched: 7.

The J gene is TRBJ1-5, the V gene TRBV28; no definite D call. Trimming took 5 bases from V and 3 from J, leaving 11 bases between them. The CDR3 has 14 amino acids. Germline V gives CDR1 MDHEN, CDR2 SYDVKM. The CDR3 DNA reads TGTGCCAGCAGTCTCCACAGCTTCAATCAGCCCCAGCATTTT. Translating it yields CASSLHSFNQPQHF. The full variable domain, rest sourced from reference TRBV28 and TRBJ1-5, is DVKVTQSSRYLVKRTGEKVFLECVQDMDHENMFWYRQDPGLGLRLIYFSYDVKMKEKGDIPEGYSVSREKKERFSLILESASTNQTSMYLCASSLHSFNQPQHFGDGTRLSIL.

This CDR3 is CASSLVQGTGDFYEQYF. The CDR3 DNA reads as TGCGCCAGCAGCTTGGTTCAAGGGACAGGAGATTTCTACGAGCAGTACTTC. The J gene is TRBJ2-7, the V gene TRBV5-1; 8 bases are a match to TRBD1. The CDR3 is made up of 17 amino acids. J gave up 3 bases and V 0 bases, and 11 bases lay outside the gene matches. Germline V gene lookup returns CDR1 SGHRS and CDR2 YFSETQ.

This clonotype was recorded a few times. This chain connects TRBV6-1 to TRBJ2-1; 13 nucleotides agree with TRBD2. This CDR3 spans 17 amino acids. CDR1 is MNHNS and CDR2 is SASEGT in the germline V gene. The V gene end was trimmed by 6 bases and the J gene end by 1 base; junction bases not matched to a gene: 6. The CDR3 reads CASSRPGLAGSYNEQFF. For the CDR3, the DNA is TGTGCCAGCAGCCGGCCGGGACTAGCGGGGTCCTACAATGAGCAGTTCTTC.

This clonotype was recorded a few times. The rearrangement joins TRBV7-6 to TRBJ2-5; D is uncertain. V gave up 6 bases and J gave up 1 base, with 9 bases separating them. Germline values: CDR1 SGHVS, CDR2 FNYEAQ. The CDR3 sequence is 13 residues long. CDR3 residues: CASRARSQETQYF. CDR3 DNA sequence: TGTGCCAGCAGGGCGAGGTCCCAAGAGACCCAGTACTTC.

This chain uses TRBV20-1 with TRBJ2-7; D gene ambiguous. V lost 1 base and J 1 base, leaving 8 bases between the germline ends. Germline CDR1 reads DFQATT; CDR2 reads SNEGSKA (reference sequence). This CDR3 spans 13 amino acids. CDR3 DNA sequence: TGCAGTGCTAGAGGAACTAAATCCTACGAGCAGTACTTC. Its protein product is CSARGTKSYEQYF.

This clonotype occurred a few times. The chain couples TRBV28 to TRBJ2-1; unclear D gene. This CDR3 is 14 amino acids long. V lost 6 bases, J lost 6 bases, and 15 bases lay in between. Per germline, CDR1 MDHEN and CDR2 SYDVKM. The CDR3 region has the DNA TGTGCCAGCAGGCGAAGTGGGCGGTTCAATGAGCAGTTCTTC. Translating gives CASRRSGRFNEQFF.

This clonotype has just a few counts. The chain joins TRBV20-1 to TRBJ2-5, with unresolved D. The CDR3 runs 12 residues. CDR1 is DFQATT and CDR2 is SNEGSKA in the germline V gene (reference sequence). The V end lost 5 bases, the J end lost 5 bases, and 12 bases lay between the germline ends. CDR3 residues: CSAAGSAETQYF. In DNA form, the CDR3 reads TGCAGTGCTGCCGGGTCTGCGGAGACCCAGTACTTC.

V usage is TRBV19 and J usage is TRBJ1-1; TRBD1 matches 7 bases. V lost 7 bases to trimming and J lost 0 bases; unmatched junction nucleotides: 2. Germline CDR1 reads LNHDA; CDR2 reads SQIVND (reference sequence). The CDR3 is made up of 13 amino acids. The chain's CDR3 is CASKQGLNTEAFF. The DNA of the CDR3 is TGTGCCAGTAAACAGGGGCTGAACACTGAAGCTTTCTTT.

In this sample, this clonotype turned up once. The V call is TRBV7-9, the J call TRBJ1-1, with D tentatively TRBD1 (5 bases). The CDR3 is 15 residues long. V lost 4 bases to trimming and J lost 4 bases, with 16 bases between them. Germline CDR1 is SEHNR and CDR2 is FQNEAQ (reference sequence). CDR3 amino acids: CASSSRRGVRTEAFF. CDR3 bases: TGTGCCAGCAGCTCCCGGCGGGGGGTACGCACTGAAGCTTTCTTT.

This chain uses TRBV5-4 with TRBJ2-7; D tentatively fits TRBD1 or TRBD2 (5 bases each). The germline V and J ends were trimmed by 0 bases and 6 bases, with 16 bases remaining between them. The germline V gene encodes CDR1 SGHNT and CDR2 YYREEE (reference sequence). This CDR3 spans 15 amino acids. CDR3 amino acids: CASSLAIVSGTEQYF. In nucleotides, the CDR3 is TGTGCCAGCAGCTTGGCAATAGTGTCCGGGACCGAGCAGTACTTC.

In regard to this clonotype: Because it lacks the conserved phenylalanine or tryptophan at the end, this CDR3 is likely a read error. The DNA is left out, because the CDR3 cannot be placed on it with certainty; the CDR3 is given as TCRdb lists it. This chain connects TRBV10-3 to TRBJ1-2; TRBD1 is the table's D call and was not checked against the DNA. Germline-derived CDR1 and CDR2 are ENHRY and SYGVKD. With termini counted, the CDR3 has 14 amino acids. The CDR3 loop reads CAISAVGGNYGYTL.

The chain employs TRBV5-6 and TRBJ2-7, with 11 bases matching TRBD2. V lost 4 bases, J lost 5 bases, and 17 bases stayed unmatched. CDR1 is SGHDT and CDR2 is YYEEEE in the germline V gene. The CDR3 is made up of 18 amino acids. CDR3 protein: CASSQMGASGGKVNEQYF. The CDR3 DNA reads as TGTGCCAGCAGCCAGATGGGCGCTAGCGGGGGGAAGGTTAACGAGCAGTACTTC.

The chain uses TRBV28 and TRBJ2-2; tentatively, D is TRBD1 (6 bases). Germline CDR1 MDHEN, CDR2 SYDVKM. The CDR3 is made up of 16 amino acids. The V gene lost 5 bases and the J gene lost 2 bases, with 15 bases spanning the gap. The CDR3 protein is CASSLLRQVNTGELFF. The CDR3 DNA follows: TGTGCCAGCAGTCTGCTAAGACAGGTTAACACCGGGGAGCTGTTTTTT.